These 32 T cell receptor beta chains originate from one sample sequenced in a study of shared clonotypes between healthy human individuals. Profiling relied on immunoSEQ multiplex PCR, and the TCRdb table lists in-frame clones only, not all of them. Of around 2.1 million clones listed, approximately 96% are singletons. What was sequenced was naive CD4+ T cells sorted from blood. Subset here: CD45RA+ positively selected. The origin of the receptors is a man aged 18-30 years in good health.

Only a few counts were recorded for this clone. The CDR3 coding sequence is TGTGCCTGGAGTCCTAGGGGCTACGAGCAGTACTTC. This codes for CAWSPRGYEQYF. V usage is TRBV30 and J usage is TRBJ2-5, with D maybe TRBD1 (5 bases). The end of the DNA is better explained by TRBJ2-7, so the J call may be wrong. Germline loops: CDR1 GTSNPN, CDR2 SVGIG (reference sequence). The CDR3 consists of 12 residues.

The J gene is TRBJ1-1, the V gene TRBV2; D may be TRBD1 (5 bases). The germline V gene has CDR1 SNHLY and CDR2 FYNNEI. This CDR3 has 12 residues. The V gene lost 10 bases and the J gene lost 1 base, with 10 bases spanning the gap. CDR3 protein: CANRGSNTEAFF. CDR3 bases: TGTGCCAACCGGGGCTCGAACACTGAAGCTTTCTTT. Full variable domain (outside the CDR3, taken from reference TRBV2 and TRBJ1-1): EPEVTQTPSHQVTQMGQEVILRCVPISNHLYFYWYRQILGQKVEFLVSFYNNEISEKSEIFDDQFSVERPDGSNFTLKIRSTKLEDSAMYFCANRGSNTEAFFGQGTRLTVV.

The V and J genes are TRBV10-1 and TRBJ2-3, with D possibly matching TRBD2 (5 bases). The ends were cut back, 2 bases at V and 7 bases at J, with 13 bases in the middle. The CDR3 totals 14 residues. CDR1 is WNHNN, CDR2 SYGVQD, per germline (reference sequence). The CDR3 region has the DNA TGCGCCAGCAGTGAGATAGGTAGCGTAAATACGCAGTATTTT. Translating it yields CASSEIGSVNTQYF.

The chain has TRBV7-2 and TRBJ1-1; D unclear. CDR1 SGHTA and CDR2 FQGNSA come from the germline V gene. V gave up 6 bases and J gave up 10 bases, with 18 bases separating them. The CDR3 covers 13 residues. The CDR3 DNA follows: TGTGCCAGCAGTTCCCCGGGCCGCCAAGGAGCTTTCTTT. Amino acids: CASSSPGRQGAFF.

V and J are TRBV10-1 and TRBJ2-1; 8 bases agree with TRBD1. The germline CDR1 and CDR2 sequences are WNHNN and SYGVQD (reference sequence). The CDR3 sequence is 13 residues long. The V gene end was trimmed by 3 bases and the J gene end by 6 bases; junction bases not matched to a gene: 1. The CDR3 sequence: CASSEQGGNEQFF. CDR3 coding DNA: TGCGCCAGCAGTGAACAGGGGGGCAATGAGCAGTTCTTC.

The rearrangement links TRBV25-1 to TRBJ2-1, with 8 bases fitting TRBD1. This CDR3 comprises 14 residues. V lost 6 bases and J lost 9; bases outside the gene matches: 10. Per the germline V gene, CDR1 is MGHDK and CDR2 is SYGVNS. This CDR3 is CASRRGQGRGEQFF. CDR3 DNA: TGTGCCAGCAGGAGAGGACAGGGCCGCGGTGAGCAGTTCTTC.

The chain uses TRBV11-2 and TRBJ2-7; the D is unclear. This CDR3 spans 16 amino acids. Trimming cost V 5 bases and J 4 bases, with 21 bases left between them. Germline V gene lookup returns CDR1 SGHAT and CDR2 FQNNGV. CDR3 residues: CASSPRGQLGVYEQYF. The CDR3, as DNA: TGTGCCAGCAGCCCTCGAGGCCAGTTAGGAGTATACGAGCAGTACTTC.

This chain uses TRBV25-1 with TRBJ2-3; no firm D call. The CDR3 is made up of 13 amino acids. Trimming took off 4 bases at V and 8 bases at J, with 13 bases between the two ends. The germline CDR1 and CDR2 sequences are MGHDK and SYGVNS. CDR3 coding DNA: TGTGCCAGCAGTGTCATCGAGTCGGGTACGCAGTATTTT. Its translation: CASSVIESGTQYF.

This rearrangement joins TRBV29-1 to TRBJ2-3; 7 bases are a match to TRBD2. The length of the CDR3 is 15 residues. Germline CDR1 and CDR2: SQVTM and ANQGSEA. The V and J ends lost 7 bases and 5 bases, in that order; junction bases with no gene match: 15. The CDR3 is CSARLPRESLDTQYF. The CDR3 DNA reads TGCAGCGCCCGGTTACCGCGGGAGTCGTTAGATACGCAGTATTTT.

The chain couples TRBV5-6 to TRBJ2-2; no reliable D call. CDR1 is SGHDT, CDR2 YYEEEE, per germline. The CDR3 covers 16 residues. The V gene lost 3 bases and the J gene lost 4 bases, with 16 bases spanning the gap. The CDR3 DNA is TGTGCCAGCAGCTATCCTAGGGCCGCTCCCACCGGGGAGCTGTTTTTT. Translated, it gives CASSYPRAAPTGELFF.

CDR3 region: CASSIYYQQGGELFF. CDR3 in DNA: TGTGCCAGCAGTATCTATTACCAACAGGGCGGGGAGCTGTTTTTT. V usage is TRBV25-1 and J usage is TRBJ2-2, with a tentative D call TRBD1 (6 bases). Germline V gene data show CDR1 as MGHDK and CDR2 as SYGVNS. Trimming removed 5 bases from V and 7 bases from J, with 17 bases in between. The CDR3 covers 15 residues.

The chain joins TRBV29-1 to TRBJ2-4; D perhaps matches TRBD2 (7 bases). In germline, CDR1 is SQVTM, CDR2 ANQGSEA. Trimming took 4 bases from V and 8 from J, leaving 15 bases between them. The CDR3 is 13 residues long. CDR3 amino acids: CSVGEGGLHIQYF. For the CDR3, the DNA is TGCAGCGTTGGGGAGGGGGGCCTTCACATTCAGTACTTC. Using reference TRBV29-1 and TRBJ2-4 for the parts outside the CDR3, the full variable domain is SAVISQKPSRDICQRGTSLTIQCQVDSQVTMMFWYRQQPGQSLTLIATANQGSEATYESGFVIDKFPISRPNLTFSTLTVSNMSPEDSSIYLCSVGEGGLHIQYFGAGTRLSVL.

The DNA for the CDR3 is TGTGCCAGCAGCGAGGCCGTCACGTCCAGCTCACCCCTCCACTTT. Its translation: CASSEAVTSSSPLHF. The chain uses TRBV9 and TRBJ1-6; D not resolved. Deletions cut 3 bases from V and 10 bases from J, with 17 bases between. Germline CDR1 SGDLS, CDR2 YYNGEE. The CDR3 extends over 15 amino acids.

J is TRBJ1-2 and V is TRBV5-3, with D possibly matching TRBD1 (5 bases). TRBV5-3 is marked as an open reading frame, function uncertain. V was trimmed by 2 bases and J by 4 bases, leaving 15 bases between them. The CDR3 has 15 residues. The CDR3 DNA reads as TGTGCCAGAAGCTTCGACAGCGTCATGATCTATGGCTACACCTTC. Translation gives CARSFDSVMIYGYTF.

CDR3 in DNA: TGTGCCAGCAGCTTAGGCCCAACAGGGTTTCGGTATCAGCCCCAGCATTTT. It specifies CASSLGPTGFRYQPQHF. The rearrangement links TRBV7-2 to TRBJ1-5; perhaps TRBD1 as D (6 bases). V shed 1 base and J shed 5 bases, with 18 bases lying between them. Germline lookup yields CDR1 SGHTA and CDR2 FQGNSA. This CDR3 is 17 amino acids long.

The chain is built from TRBV19 and TRBJ2-7; TRBD1 matches at 11 bases. The V and J ends lost 5 bases and 4 bases, in that order; junction bases with no gene match: 7. Germline values: CDR1 LNHDA, CDR2 SQIVND (reference sequence). This CDR3 is 15 amino acids long. CDR3 nucleotides: TGTGCCAGTAGTCTAGGACAGGGGGCTGTGTACGAGCAGTACTTC. Translated: CASSLGQGAVYEQYF.

V and J are TRBV9 and TRBJ2-7, with 12 bases lining up with TRBD1. The CDR3 runs 15 residues. With 3 bases clipped from V and 6 bases from J, the junction kept 7 bases outside the gene matches. Looked up from germline, CDR1 is SGDLS and CDR2 is YYNGEE. CDR3 sequence (DNA): TGTGCCAGCAGCGGGACCGGGACAGGGGGCGGCGAGCAGTACTTC. Encoded protein: CASSGTGTGGGEQYF. Drawing the rest from reference TRBV9 and TRBJ2-7, the complete variable domain is DSGVTQTPKHLITATGQRVTLRCSPRSGDLSVYWYQQSLDQGLQFLIQYYNGEERAKGNILERFSAQQFPDLHSELNLSSLELGDSALYFCASSGTGTGGGEQYFGPGTRLTVT.

In this sample, this clone turned up once. V usage is TRBV2 and J usage is TRBJ1-5, with a possible D match to TRBD1 (5 bases). Germline V gene lookup returns CDR1 SNHLY and CDR2 FYNNEI. V lost 4 bases and J 1 base, leaving 8 bases between the germline ends. This CDR3 region has 14 residues. CDR3 sequence (DNA): TGTGCCAGCAGTGGTGGGGACAGCAATCAGCCCCAGCATTTT. Protein sequence: CASSGGDSNQPQHF.

V and J are TRBV5-1 and TRBJ2-5; 9 positions agree with TRBD1. CDR1 is SGHRS and CDR2 is YFSETQ in the germline V gene. CDR3 length: 16 amino acids. With V trimmed by 4 bases and J by 2 bases, 9 bases remained unmatched. CDR3 loop: CASSPSRDRAQETQYF. Written as DNA, the CDR3 is TGCGCCAGCAGCCCGTCCCGGGACAGGGCGCAAGAGACCCAGTACTTC.

The rearrangement joins TRBV28 to TRBJ2-7; tentative D call: TRBD1 (5 bases). Germline V gene lookup returns CDR1 MDHEN and CDR2 SYDVKM. This CDR3 has 15 residues. V lost 6 bases and J lost 0, with 15 bases in between. CDR3 sequence: CASSTQGLSSYEQYF. CDR3 DNA: TGTGCCAGCAGCACTCAGGGCCTTAGCTCCTACGAGCAGTACTTC.

Of note for this clone: This sample also contains other DNA sequences that code for the same CDR3. The chain joins TRBV10-3 to TRBJ1-1, with D perhaps TRBD1 (5 bases). CDR3 length equals 13 residues. V was cut by 6 bases and J by 3 bases, with 11 bases left in between. Germline V gene sequence: CDR1 ENHRY, CDR2 SYGVKD. CDR3 sequence: CAIRGGGDTEAFF. The CDR3 nucleotides read TGTGCCATCAGGGGGGGAGGGGACACTGAAGCTTTCTTT.

The rearrangement links TRBV18 to TRBJ2-3; no definite D call. V was pared by 3 bases and J by 5 bases, with 6 bases between. The germline V gene encodes CDR1 KGHSH and CDR2 LQKENI. The CDR3 is 12 amino acids. CDR3 residues: CASSPRLDTQYF. The CDR3 DNA reads as TGTGCCAGCTCACCCCGTTTAGATACGCAGTATTTT.

This sequence joins TRBV5-1 and TRBJ2-5, with 7 bases aligning to TRBD1. V lost 4 bases, J lost 4 bases, and 10 bases stayed unmatched. The CDR3 is 15 amino acids. Germline values: CDR1 SGHRS, CDR2 YFSETQ. CDR3 sequence: CASSTGQMAIETQYF. DNA for the CDR3: TGCGCCAGCAGCACGGGACAGATGGCAATAGAGACCCAGTACTTC. The entire variable domain, with the rest obtained from reference TRBV5-1 and TRBJ2-5, is as follows: KAGVTQTPRYLIKTRGQQVTLSCSPISGHRSVSWYQQTPGQGLQFLFEYFSETQRNKGNFPGRFSGRQFSNSRSEMNVSTLELGDSALYLCASSTGQMAIETQYFGPGTRLLVL.

The chain employs TRBV5-1 and TRBJ1-2; D not certain. Per germline, CDR1 SGHRS and CDR2 YFSETQ. Trimming took off 4 bases at V and 0 bases at J, with 16 bases between the two ends. This CDR3 is built from 16 residues. DNA for the CDR3: TGCGCCAGCAGCCCCCAATCCGGCTCCGCTAACTATGGCTACACCTTC. It translates to CASSPQSGSANYGYTF.

The chain has TRBV5-1 and TRBJ2-5, with D tentatively TRBD1 or TRBD2 (6 bases each). This CDR3 has 16 amino acids. Trimming removed 3 bases at V and 5 bases at J, with 20 bases between. Germline CDR1 is SGHRS and CDR2 is YFSETQ. Here the CDR3 DNA reads TGCGCCAGCAGCTCCCGGAGGGGGGCAGTTTCGGAGACCCAGTACTTC. This codes for CASSSRRGAVSETQYF.

This rearrangement joins TRBV5-1 to TRBJ1-5; the match to TRBD1 covers 8 bases. V lost 4 bases, J lost 3 bases, and 6 bases stayed unmatched. Looked up from germline, CDR1 is SGHRS and CDR2 is YFSETQ. This CDR3 contains 15 residues. The CDR3 DNA reads TGCGCCAGCAGCAGCCAGGGGGCTCCCAATCAGCCCCAGCATTTT. It specifies CASSSQGAPNQPQHF.

The chain links TRBV19 to TRBJ2-1; 12 nucleotides align to TRBD2. The CDR3 covers 15 residues. Germline V gene sequence: CDR1 LNHDA, CDR2 SQIVND (reference sequence). V lost 7 bases, J lost 8 bases, and 9 bases stayed unmatched. CDR3 amino acids: CASKKTSGRLDEQFF. In DNA form, the CDR3 reads TGTGCCAGTAAGAAGACTAGCGGGAGATTAGATGAGCAGTTCTTC.

This clone appeared a single time. V usage is TRBV4-1 and J usage is TRBJ2-3, with 7 bases lining up with TRBD1. CDR3 length equals 15 residues. Germline values: CDR1 MGHRA, CDR2 YSYEKL. V shed 2 bases, J shed 4 bases, and the junction held 6 bases outside the gene matches. CDR3: CASSQPDRDADTQYF. For the CDR3, the DNA is TGCGCCAGCAGCCAACCTGACAGGGACGCAGATACGCAGTATTTT.

A single count supports this clone. This chain uses TRBV6-1 with TRBJ1-5; no firm D call. Trimming left V 2 bases short and J 7 bases short, with 12 bases between. This CDR3 comprises 14 residues. Germline V CDR1 and CDR2: MNHNS, SASEGT. Written as DNA, the CDR3 is TGTGCCAGCAGTGAACAAGGGATGGGGCAGCCCCAGCATTTT. Translating it yields CASSEQGMGQPQHF.

A few counts support this clone. Other DNA sequences within the sample encode an identical CDR3. The chain employs TRBV7-2 and TRBJ1-3; D remains ambiguous. The CDR3 is 14 amino acids. Trimming removed 0 bases at V and 0 bases at J, with 3 bases between. The germline V gene encodes CDR1 SGHTA and CDR2 FQGNSA. This chain's CDR3 is CASSLASSGNTIYF. For the CDR3, the DNA is TGTGCCAGCAGCTTAGCGTCCTCTGGAAACACCATATATTTT. Together with reference TRBV7-2 and TRBJ1-3, the CDR3 gives the full variable domain: GAGVSQSPSNKVTEKGKDVELRCDPISGHTALYWYRQSLGQGLEFLIYFQGNSAPDKSGLPSDRFSAERTGGSVSTLTIQRTQQEDSAVYLCASSLASSGNTIYFGEGSWLTVV.

The gene calls are TRBV28 and TRBJ2-7; TRBD2 is a possible D gene (6 bases). This CDR3 region has 12 residues. Trimming shortened V by 11 bases and J by 0 bases, and 11 bases separated the two germline ends. Germline V lookup: CDR1 MDHEN, CDR2 SYDVKM. CDR3 sequence reads: CAGGTHSYEQYF. The DNA of the CDR3 is TGTGCCGGAGGGACCCACTCCTACGAGCAGTACTTC. The variable domain in full, with the rest retrieved from reference TRBV28 and TRBJ2-7, is DVKVTQSSRYLVKRTGEKVFLECVQDMDHENMFWYRQDPGLGLRLIYFSYDVKMKEKGDIPEGYSVSREKKERFSLILESASTNQTSMYLCAGGTHSYEQYFGPGTRLTVT.

The V gene is TRBV6-6, the J gene TRBJ1-2, with D uncertain. Germline V gene sequence: CDR1 MNHNY, CDR2 SVGAGI (reference sequence). The CDR3 runs 14 residues. The V and J ends lost 2 bases and 3 bases respectively, with 10 bases between them. The CDR3 bases are TGTGCCAGCAGTTACGGTCAGGACTACTATGGCTACACCTTC. Its translation is CASSYGQDYYGYTF.